Presented here are 16 T cell receptor beta chains from one specimen sequenced in a study of T cell repertoires in cytomegalovirus infection. These receptors lack a known antigen. TCRdb passed the reads through MiXCR, listing each CDR3 protein once. The table lists approximately 990,000 distinct CDR3 sequences, approximately 30% of them singletons, with 13% in the top ten. Sequences were derived from cultured CD8+ T cells from PBMCs, sampled from culture after CMV antigen stimulation. These receptor sequences come from a human donor in good health (CMV status not recorded). Some clones in this sample may be carry-over from other donors' samples.

J is TRBJ1-5 and V is TRBV4-1; D uncertain. The CDR3 extends over 15 amino acids. Trimming stripped 0 bases from V and 11 bases from J, with 17 bases between. The germline gives CDR1 MGHRA, CDR2 YSYEKL. The CDR3 DNA sequence: TGCGCCAGCAGCCAAGATCTTCGAGACGGAGGGTCCCAGCATTTT. Protein: CASSQDLRDGGSQHF.

This clonotype was counted at least ten times. The rearrangement joins TRBV11-1 to TRBJ2-5, with D perhaps matching TRBD2 (5 bases). In germline, CDR1 is SGHAT, CDR2 FQDESV (reference sequence). The CDR3 runs to 15 residues. Trimming pared 5 bases from V and 2 bases from J, leaving 15 bases between. For the CDR3, the DNA is TGTGCCAGCAGCCCCAGCGGCTCCCTTCAAGAGACCCAGTACTTC. Translating it yields CASSPSGSLQETQYF. The variable domain in full, with the rest retrieved from reference TRBV11-1 and TRBJ2-5, is EAEVAQSPRYKITEKSQAVAFWCDPISGHATLYWYRQILGQGPELLVQFQDESVVDDSQLPKDRFSAERLKGVDSTLKIQPAELGDSAMYLCASSPSGSLQETQYFGPGTRLLVL.

A note on this clonotype: Just one base apart from a much larger clone, this may be a read error. The chain employs TRBV11-1 and TRBJ1-2; no clear D. The CDR3 runs 14 residues. Germline V lookup: CDR1 SGHAT, CDR2 FQDESV (reference sequence). The CDR3 loop reads CVSSLRSSDYGYTF. In DNA, the CDR3 is TGTGTCAGCAGCTTGCGCAGTAGCGACTATGGCTACACCTTC.

The genes are TRBV6-8 and TRBJ1-4; 7 positions match TRBD1. V lost 4 bases and J lost 4; bases outside the gene matches: 6. The CDR3 is made up of 15 amino acids. CDR1 is MNHGY and CDR2 is SAAAGT in the germline V gene. This CDR3 is CASSSAGTDNEKLFF. In nucleotides, the CDR3 is TGTGCCAGCAGTTCGGCCGGGACAGATAATGAAAAACTGTTTTTT.

This clonotype has a handful of counts. The chain has TRBV7-9 and TRBJ2-3, with 9 bases fitting TRBD1. This CDR3 has 13 residues. V was clipped by 5 bases and J by 11 bases; unmatched bases: 8. CDR1 is SEHNR, CDR2 FQNEAQ, per germline (reference sequence). The CDR3 nucleotides read TGTGCCAGCAGCCCATGGACAGGGGAAGGGCAGTATTTT. Its translation is CASSPWTGEGQYF.

This clonotype was recorded a few times. The chain employs TRBV9 and TRBJ2-2, with D perhaps matching TRBD2 (6 bases). The CDR3 has 14 residues. V lost 3 bases and J 5 bases, leaving 11 bases between the germline ends. CDR1 is SGDLS and CDR2 is YYNGEE in the germline V gene. CDR3 in DNA: TGTGCCAGCAGCGCCGGGACTTTAACCGGGGAGCTGTTTTTT. Translated: CASSAGTLTGELFF.

This clonotype has only a few counts. The chain employs TRBV24-1 and TRBJ2-7; 7 bases are shared with TRBD2. V shed 6 bases and J 3 bases; nucleotides not matched to a gene: 7. The germline V gene has CDR1 KGHDR and CDR2 SFDVKD. The CDR3 is 14 amino acids. CDR3 residues: CATSLGTTVYEQYF. The CDR3 bases are TGTGCCACCAGTCTCGGGACTACAGTCTACGAGCAGTACTTC.

This clonotype was observed a few times. V usage is TRBV15 and J usage is TRBJ2-6, with D possibly matching TRBD1 (5 bases). Germline loops: CDR1 LNHNV, CDR2 YYDKDF (reference sequence). The CDR3 extends over 17 amino acids. V shed 2 bases and J shed 0 bases, with 11 bases lying between them. CDR3 amino acids: CATSRPGRTSGANVLTF. CDR3 nucleotide sequence: TGTGCCACCAGCAGACCAGGGCGCACCTCTGGGGCCAACGTCCTGACTTTC.

The CDR3 coding sequence is TGTGCCAGCAGCCCAAGTGTTGGGGGGCCAACTAATGAAAAACTGTTTTTT. Protein sequence: CASSPSVGGPTNEKLFF. This chain connects TRBV7-6 to TRBJ1-4; tentatively, D is TRBD1 (6 bases). V gave up 5 bases and J gave up 0 bases, with 16 bases separating them. This CDR3 has 17 amino acids. Germline V gives CDR1 SGHVS, CDR2 FNYEAQ. Combining the CDR3 with reference TRBV7-6 and TRBJ1-4 gives the whole variable domain GAGVSQSPRYKVTKRGQDVALRCDPISGHVSLYWYRQALGQGPEFLTYFNYEAQQDKSGLPNDRFSAERPEGSISTLTIQRTEQRDSAMYRCASSPSVGGPTNEKLFFGSGTQLSVL.

This clonotype appeared many times. As DNA, the CDR3 is TGTGCCAGCAGCTTAGCGTGGCAGAACGAGCAGTACGTC. Its translation is CASSLAWQNEQYV. The gene calls are TRBV7-2 and TRBJ2-7; D is unresolved. CDR1 and CDR2 (germline): SGHTA, FQGNSA. The CDR3 spans 13 residues. The V end was cut by 0 bases, the J end by 5 bases, with 8 bases between.

This clonotype was counted only a few times. V and J are TRBV6-2 or TRBV6-3 and TRBJ2-2, with D possibly being TRBD1 or TRBD2 (5 bases each). Trimming shortened V by 3 bases and J by 6 bases, and 20 bases separated the two germline ends. Germline CDR1 reads MNHEY; CDR2 reads SVGEGT. The CDR3 is 17 residues long. CDR3: CASSYLLGAPEAGELFF. The CDR3 coding sequence is TGTGCCAGCAGTTATCTCCTCGGGGCCCCGGAGGCCGGGGAGCTGTTTTTT.

This clonotype was seen at least ten times. The chain has TRBV7-2 and TRBJ2-3, with D possibly TRBD2 on 6 matching bases. The CDR3 spans 15 residues. Germline CDR1 and CDR2: SGHTA and FQGNSA. V was cut by 3 bases and J by 2 bases, with 12 bases left in between. The CDR3 coding sequence is TGTGCCAGCAGCTTCAGGGACTCCATCACAGATACGCAGTATTTT. It is translated as CASSFRDSITDTQYF.

The chain couples TRBV28 to TRBJ2-7; D is unclear. CDR1 MDHEN and CDR2 SYDVKM come from the germline V gene. This CDR3 is 13 amino acids long. Trimming removed 3 bases from V and 6 bases from J, with 12 bases in between. The CDR3 here is CASSLTGGVEQYV. Written as DNA, the CDR3 is TGTGCCAGCAGTTTGACCGGTGGGGTCGAGCAGTACGTC.

The rearrangement uses TRBV27 and TRBJ2-1; D unresolved. Germline V lookup: CDR1 MNHEY, CDR2 SMNVEV (reference sequence). Between the trimmed V and J ends, which lost 4 bases and 6 bases, there was a span of 7 bases. The CDR3 is 12 amino acids. The CDR3 coding sequence is TGTGCCAGCAGTTCCCATGTCAATGAGCAGTTCTTC. Translation: CASSSHVNEQFF.

This clonotype has at least ten counts. The chain joins TRBV27 to TRBJ1-4; D unresolved. Trimming took 5 bases from V and 8 from J, leaving 15 bases between them. This CDR3 is 14 amino acids long. Germline V gene sequence: CDR1 MNHEY, CDR2 SMNVEV (reference sequence). The CDR3 spells CASSPDPAEEKLFF. The CDR3 DNA follows: TGTGCCAGCAGTCCGGACCCCGCAGAGGAAAAACTGTTTTTT. Full variable domain (missing parts from reference TRBV27 and TRBJ1-4): EAQVTQNPRYLITVTGKKLTVTCSQNMNHEYMSWYRQDPGLGLRQIYYSMNVEVTDKGDVPEGYKVSRKEKRNFPLILESPSPNQTSLYFCASSPDPAEEKLFFGSGTQLSVL.

This clonotype was seen a few times. The V and J genes are TRBV10-3 and TRBJ2-5, with 14 positions matching TRBD2. V dropped 7 bases and J dropped 4; count of bases not matched to a gene: 11. The CDR3 length is 17 residues. The germline V gene encodes CDR1 ENHRY and CDR2 SYGVKD. CDR3 protein: CAIKGTSGGTTRETQYF. The CDR3 coding sequence is TGTGCCATCAAAGGGACTAGCGGGGGAACTACCCGAGAGACCCAGTACTTC.